A selection of T cell receptor beta chains follows, all from one sample in a study of brain T cells in children with intractable seizures. Assay: immunoSEQ multiplex PCR; the TCRdb copy retains only in-frame clones and omits some. Found here are some 80,000 clones, about 93% of them singletons; the top ten hold less than 30%. The specimen was peripheral blood, collected at surgery. The receptors stem from a girl aged 2-15 years with Rasmussen encephalitis and intractable seizures. Both conserved end residues are trimmed from each CDR3. A D gene is named only where the DNA matches it firmly.

TRBV6-1	TRBJ2-7	-	ASSEVPSGIEQY
TRBV9	TRBJ1-2	TRBD1	ASRAIGTGGDHYGYT
TRBV21-1	TRBJ1-1	-	ASSKVAGRQMNTEAF
TRBV29-1	TRBJ2-3	TRBD2	SVNEGRALDTQY
TRBV27	TRBJ2-7	TRBD2	ASSLKRGAVGEQY
TRBV2	TRBJ2-5	-	ASSEQTQY
TRBV5-6	TRBJ2-3	TRBD1	ASSLDRGDTQY
TRBV19	TRBJ1-1	-	ASTVGGGTEAF
TRBV24-1	TRBJ2-1	-	ATSDLAEVDEQF
TRBV5-1	TRBJ2-7	-	ASSLLSRTSSYEQY
TRBV13	TRBJ2-7	-	ASSPGEMGYEQY
TRBV6-5	TRBJ1-2	-	ASSYRQGGGYT
TRBV30	TRBJ2-7	-	AWTPSAAYEQY
TRBV29-1	TRBJ2-7	TRBD2	SVGGESYEQY
TRBV2	TRBJ2-7	TRBD1	ASKRLSGTGAYEQY
TRBV6-5	TRBJ2-3	-	ASSLQGTSTDTQY
TRBV28	TRBJ1-5	-	ASSSPTGFNQPQH
TRBV5-1	TRBJ1-2	-	ASSSILGTNYGYT
TRBV30	TRBJ1-4	TRBD1	AWRHRGRGEKLF
TRBV5-6	TRBJ2-1	TRBD1	ASSSPMDREAYNEQF
TRBV11-2	TRBJ1-3	-	ASSLEGLRNTIY
TRBV7-2	TRBJ1-1	TRBD1	ASSFQGAGEAF
TRBV9	TRBJ2-3	-	ASSPFGGPPTDTQY
TRBV28	TRBJ2-1	TRBD2	ASSFFEREGYSEQF
TRBV7-9	TRBJ2-7	-	ASSLEGSSYEQY